This entry lists 22 T cell receptor beta chains sequenced from one sample in a study of vaccination and CD4 T cells after COVID-19. These receptors are not linked to any known antigen. Indicated time point: late sampling 161 to 241 days after vaccination in three convalescent patients. Treatment in this sample: roughly 10-day PBMC culture with coronavirus spike peptide pools or control peptides (ViraFEST assay). With the Oncomine TCR Beta short-read assay, DNA from cultured CD4+ T cells was sequenced. From the PCR reads, TCRdb called clonotypes with MiXCR, one entry per CDR3 protein. The sample has tens of thousands of distinct CDR3 sequences, 28% seen once. This specimen consisted of CD4+ T cells from blood, cultured in vitro, obtained about 7 months after SARS-CoV-2 vaccination. The receptor set was obtained from a human donor who had recovered from COVID-19.

The chain recombines TRBV20-1 with TRBJ2-2; D possibly corresponds to TRBD1 (6 bases). The length of the CDR3 is 14 residues. V lost 5 bases to trimming and J lost 3 bases, with 13 bases between them. CDR1 DFQATT and CDR2 SNEGSKA come from the germline V gene (reference sequence). The chain's CDR3 is CSAPRTDHTGELFF. Written as DNA, the CDR3 is TGCAGTGCTCCACGGACAGATCACACCGGGGAGCTGTTTTTT.

This chain links TRBV10-3 with TRBJ2-2, with 7 bases matching TRBD1. V shed 11 bases and J 0 bases; nucleotides not matched to a gene: 9. The CDR3 sequence is 15 residues long. Germline V gene sequence: CDR1 ENHRY, CDR2 SYGVKD. DNA for the CDR3: TGTGCCTCACGAGCCGGGACAGCGAACACCGGGGAGCTGTTTTTT. Its translation is CASRAGTANTGELFF.

This clonotype is labeled as medium-sized. The chain links TRBV20-1 to TRBJ2-5; D not resolved. Germline V gene lookup returns CDR1 DFQATT and CDR2 SNEGSKA (reference sequence). Trimming cost V 5 bases and J 5 bases, with 15 bases left between them. CDR3 length equals 13 residues. The CDR3 reads CSAPWTLMETQYF. CDR3 bases: TGCAGTGCTCCCTGGACGTTGATGGAGACCCAGTACTTC.

The chain is built from TRBV29-1 and TRBJ2-7; D remains ambiguous. Germline V gene sequence: CDR1 SQVTM, CDR2 ANQGSEA. The V and J ends lost 5 bases and 5 bases respectively, with 13 bases between them. The CDR3 is 12 residues long. The DNA of the CDR3 is TGCAGCGTTTTGCCGAATGACGACGAGCAGTACTTC. Translated: CSVLPNDDEQYF.

The rearrangement joins TRBV7-3 to TRBJ2-6, with D maybe TRBD1 (5 bases). The CDR3 runs to 16 residues. V was shortened by 5 bases and J by 2 bases, with 13 bases between the two germline ends. The V gene's germline CDR1 is SGHTA and CDR2 FQGTGA. CDR3 DNA sequence: TGTGCCAGCAGCAGTCTACAGGTTCCTGGGGCCAACGTCCTGACTTTC. It yields the protein CASSSLQVPGANVLTF.

The rearrangement uses TRBV7-3 and TRBJ2-3; perhaps TRBD1 as D (5 bases). This CDR3 has 14 residues. Germline loops: CDR1 SGHTA, CDR2 FQGTGA. V shed 3 bases and J shed 2 bases, with 9 bases lying between them. The CDR3 here is CASSFDRYTDTQYF. The CDR3 nucleotides read TGTGCCAGCAGCTTCGACAGATACACAGATACGCAGTATTTT.

This clonotype was recorded a few times. The chain has TRBV7-2 and TRBJ1-1, with 7 bases identical to TRBD1. The CDR3 extends over 14 amino acids. Germline assignment: CDR1 SGHTA and CDR2 FQGNSA. J gave up 1 base and V 3 bases, and 2 bases lay outside the gene matches. CDR3 in DNA: TGTGCCAGCAGCTTCGCAGGGGGGAACACTGAAGCTTTCTTT. Translating it yields CASSFAGGNTEAFF.

Here the CDR3 reads CASSTTPGWSYEQYF. The CDR3 bases are TGCGCCAGCAGCACAACGCCGGGGTGGAGCTACGAGCAGTACTTC. J is TRBJ2-7 and V is TRBV5-1; TRBD2 might be the D (5 bases). CDR1 SGHRS and CDR2 YFSETQ come from the germline V gene. The germline V and J ends were trimmed by 4 bases and 3 bases, with 17 bases remaining between them. The CDR3 is 15 residues long.

The rearrangement joins TRBV2 to TRBJ2-5, with 15 nucleotides matching TRBD2. V gave up 6 bases and J gave up 3 bases; unmatched junction bases: 2. Germline CDR1 SNHLY, CDR2 FYNNEI. The CDR3 contains 15 residues. CDR3 DNA sequence: TGTGCCAGCAGGAGGACTAGCGGGAGGGAAGAGACCCAGTACTTC. It codes for CASRRTSGREETQYF.

This chain connects TRBV15 to TRBJ2-7; 9 bases fit TRBD2. The CDR3 runs 17 residues. Germline assignment: CDR1 LNHNV and CDR2 YYDKDF (reference sequence). Trimming removed 3 bases from V and 4 bases from J; junction bases left unmatched: 13. As DNA, the CDR3 is TGTGCCACCAGCAGCTGGCTAGCGGGATCCACAAAGTACGAGCAGTACTTC. It translates to CATSSWLAGSTKYEQYF.

This clonotype was observed a single time. J is TRBJ2-1 and V is TRBV6-2 or TRBV6-3; TRBD1 aligns across 10 bases. Germline CDR1 reads MNHEY; CDR2 reads SVGEGT. The V and J ends lost 5 bases and 7 bases, in that order; junction bases with no gene match: 8. There are 15 residues in the CDR3. DNA for the CDR3: TGTGCCAGCAGTCTCGGGACAGGGGAATGGAATGAGCAGTTCTTC. Protein: CASSLGTGEWNEQFF.

The chain has TRBV10-3 and TRBJ1-1; no firm D call. Germline V lookup: CDR1 ENHRY, CDR2 SYGVKD. V dropped 1 base and J dropped 8 bases, with 8 bases sitting between them. The CDR3 is 12 amino acids. This chain's CDR3 is CAISEYALEAFF. CDR3 coding DNA: TGTGCCATCAGTGAGTACGCTCTCGAAGCTTTCTTT.

This clonotype showed up just a few times. The DNA for the CDR3 is TGTGCCAGCAGCCGTAGACAGGCCTTGGGCTACACCTTC. Translation: CASSRRQALGYTF. The V and J genes are TRBV12-3 or TRBV12-4 and TRBJ1-2, with D perhaps TRBD1 (6 bases). This CDR3 spans 13 amino acids. V was shortened by 6 bases and J by 8 bases, with 16 bases between the two germline ends.

The chain has TRBV18 and TRBJ2-7; the match to TRBD1 covers 7 bases. This CDR3 comprises 15 residues. The trim removed 0 bases at V and 4 bases at J, leaving 6 bases unmatched. Per the germline V gene, CDR1 is KGHSH and CDR2 is LQKENI. The CDR3 DNA reads as TGTGCCAGCTCACCACCGACAGGGAGTAAATACGAGCAGTACTTC. Translating it yields CASSPPTGSKYEQYF. Filled out from reference TRBV18 and TRBJ2-7, the complete variable domain reads NAGVMQNPRHLVRRRGQEARLRCSPMKGHSHVYWYRQLPEEGLKFMVYLQKENIIDESGMPKERFSAEFPKEGPSILRIQQVVRGDSAAYFCASSPPTGSKYEQYFGPGTRLTVT.

Sample share makes this clonotype medium-sized. The chain uses TRBV7-2 and TRBJ2-5; 8 nucleotides agree with TRBD2. The CDR3 runs 14 residues. V shed 5 bases and J 6 bases; nucleotides not matched to a gene: 8. Germline CDR1 is SGHTA and CDR2 is FQGNSA. The CDR3 spells CASSPGLGWQTQYF. CDR3 coding DNA: TGTGCCAGCAGCCCGGGACTAGGATGGCAGACCCAGTACTTC.

The chain recombines TRBV7-9 with TRBJ2-1; D is unresolved. The CDR3 has 14 amino acids. Trimming shortened V by 2 bases and J by 7 bases, and 12 bases separated the two germline ends. Germline CDR1 and CDR2: SEHNR and FQNEAQ (reference sequence). CDR3 protein: CASSLLWRNNEQFF. The CDR3 DNA follows: TGTGCCAGCAGCTTACTTTGGCGAAATAATGAGCAGTTCTTC.

The chain uses TRBV30 and TRBJ2-1; 9 bases align to TRBD2. CDR1 is GTSNPN and CDR2 is SVGIG in the germline V gene (reference sequence). The CDR3 is made up of 13 amino acids. With 2 bases clipped from V and 15 bases from J, the junction kept 11 bases outside the gene matches. In DNA, the CDR3 is TGTGCCTGGAGTCCTCGGGGGGGCGGGAGGGCGTTCTTC. Translated: CAWSPRGGGRAFF.

This clonotype was picked up a small number of times. The V and J genes are TRBV28 and TRBJ2-3; 7 bases match TRBD2. Trimming at V came to 6 bases and at J to 4 bases, leaving 10 bases not matched to a gene. CDR3 size: 15 residues. CDR1 and CDR2 from the germline V gene are MDHEN and SYDVKM. The CDR3: CASSIGGGGPDTQYF. The CDR3 nucleotides are TGTGCCAGCAGCATTGGCGGGGGAGGTCCAGATACGCAGTATTTT.

CDR3 amino acids: CASSPPRAAYGELFF. As DNA, the CDR3 is TGTGCCAGCTCACCACCAAGGGCAGCTTACGGGGAGCTGTTTTTT. The gene calls are TRBV18 and TRBJ2-2; D is unclear. V gave up 0 bases and J gave up 7 bases, with 12 bases separating them. The CDR3 extends over 15 amino acids. Germline CDR1 reads KGHSH; CDR2 reads LQKENI.

The chain recombines TRBV6-5 with TRBJ1-3, with D unresolved. Germline V lookup: CDR1 MNHEY, CDR2 SVGAGI. V was clipped by 2 bases and J by 2 bases, with 4 bases between them. The CDR3 loop spans 13 amino acids. The CDR3 sequence is CASSYRAGNTIYF. In DNA, the CDR3 is TGTGCCAGCAGTTACAGGGCTGGAAACACCATATATTTT.

This clonotype appeared a few times. CDR3 in DNA: TGCAGTGCCCTCCGGACTGAGTCTAACTACAATGAGCAGTTCTTC. It is translated as CSALRTESNYNEQFF. This sequence joins TRBV20-1 and TRBJ2-1; TRBD2 is a possible D gene (5 bases). V lost 6 bases and J lost 3, with 18 bases in between. Per germline, CDR1 DFQATT and CDR2 SNEGSKA (reference sequence). The CDR3 runs 15 residues.

The chain links TRBV20-1 to TRBJ2-2; D is possibly TRBD2 (5 bases). The CDR3 consists of 17 residues. V gave up 0 bases and J gave up 0 bases, with 14 bases separating them. Germline assignment: CDR1 DFQATT and CDR2 SNEGSKA (reference sequence). The CDR3 region is CSARDSTRTPNTGELFF. Written as DNA, the CDR3 is TGCAGTGCTAGAGATTCGACGAGGACTCCGAACACCGGGGAGCTGTTTTTT.